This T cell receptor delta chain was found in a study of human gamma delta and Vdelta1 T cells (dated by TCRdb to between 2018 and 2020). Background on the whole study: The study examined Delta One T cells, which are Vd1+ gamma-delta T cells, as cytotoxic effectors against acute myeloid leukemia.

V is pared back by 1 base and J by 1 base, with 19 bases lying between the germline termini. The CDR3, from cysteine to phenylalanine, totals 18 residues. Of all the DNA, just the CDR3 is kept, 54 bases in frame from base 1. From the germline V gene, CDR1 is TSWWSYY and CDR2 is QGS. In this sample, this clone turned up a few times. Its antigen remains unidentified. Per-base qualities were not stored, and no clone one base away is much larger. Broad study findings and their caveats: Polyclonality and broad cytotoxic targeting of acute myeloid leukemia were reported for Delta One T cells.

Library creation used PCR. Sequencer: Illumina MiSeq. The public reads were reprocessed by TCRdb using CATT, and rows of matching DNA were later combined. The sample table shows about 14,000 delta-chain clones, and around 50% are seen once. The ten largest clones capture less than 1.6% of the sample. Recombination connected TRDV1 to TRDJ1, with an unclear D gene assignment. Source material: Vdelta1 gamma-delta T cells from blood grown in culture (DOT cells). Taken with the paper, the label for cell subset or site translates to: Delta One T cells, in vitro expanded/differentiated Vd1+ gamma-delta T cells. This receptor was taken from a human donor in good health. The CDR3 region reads CALGEPVAPTSFTDKLIF. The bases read TGTGCTCTTGGGGAACCAGTCGCCCCGACATCCTTCACCGATAAACTCATCTTT.